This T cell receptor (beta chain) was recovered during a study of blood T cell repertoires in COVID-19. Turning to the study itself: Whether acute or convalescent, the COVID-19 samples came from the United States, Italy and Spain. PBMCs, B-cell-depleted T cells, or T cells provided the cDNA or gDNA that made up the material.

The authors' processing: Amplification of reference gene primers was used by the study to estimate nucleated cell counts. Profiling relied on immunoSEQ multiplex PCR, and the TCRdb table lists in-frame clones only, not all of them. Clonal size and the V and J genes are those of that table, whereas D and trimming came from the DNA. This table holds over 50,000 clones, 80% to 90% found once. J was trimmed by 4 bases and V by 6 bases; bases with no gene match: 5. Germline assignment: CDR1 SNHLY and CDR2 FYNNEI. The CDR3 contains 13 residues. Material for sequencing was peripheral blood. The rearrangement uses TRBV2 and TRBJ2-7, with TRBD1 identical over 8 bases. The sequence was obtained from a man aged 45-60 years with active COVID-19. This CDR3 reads CASSYRGDYEQYF. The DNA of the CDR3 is TGTGCCAGCAGCTACAGGGGGGATTACGAGCAGTACTTC.